The entry below gives a single T cell receptor beta chain sequence along with its context. The method was immunoSEQ multiplex PCR; TCRdb's version includes in-frame clones alone and lacks a portion of them. The table lists about 87,000 clones, around 89% of them singletons. This sample was included in a study of T cell responses to AZD1222 COVID-19 vaccine. CDR1 and CDR2 from the germline V gene are DFQATT and SNEGSKA (reference sequence). The V segment lost 7 bases and the J segment 8 bases; nucleotides outside the gene matches: 4. The CDR3 length is 10 residues. The specimen was peripheral blood, collected on day 0 of AZD1222 vaccination. V gene TRBV20-1 combines with J gene TRBJ1-2; the match to TRBD1 covers 7 bases. This clonotype was sampled from an adult in good health. This CDR3 reads CSVLTGGYTF. In DNA, the CDR3 is TGCAGTGTCTTGACAGGGGGCTACACCTTC.